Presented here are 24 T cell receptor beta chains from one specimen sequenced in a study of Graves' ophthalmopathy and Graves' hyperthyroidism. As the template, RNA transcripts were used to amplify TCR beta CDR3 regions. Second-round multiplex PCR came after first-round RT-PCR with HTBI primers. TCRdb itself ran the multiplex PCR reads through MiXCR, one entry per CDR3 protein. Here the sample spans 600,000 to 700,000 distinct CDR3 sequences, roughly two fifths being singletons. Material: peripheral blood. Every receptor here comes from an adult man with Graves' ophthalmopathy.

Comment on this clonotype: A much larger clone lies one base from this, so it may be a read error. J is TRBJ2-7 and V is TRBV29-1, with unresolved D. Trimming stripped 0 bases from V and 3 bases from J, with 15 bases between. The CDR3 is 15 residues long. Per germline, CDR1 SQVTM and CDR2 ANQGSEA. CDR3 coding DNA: TGCAGCGTTGAAGAGGGCGGACCTAGAGTCTACGAGCAGTACTTC. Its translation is CSVEEGGPRVYEQYF.

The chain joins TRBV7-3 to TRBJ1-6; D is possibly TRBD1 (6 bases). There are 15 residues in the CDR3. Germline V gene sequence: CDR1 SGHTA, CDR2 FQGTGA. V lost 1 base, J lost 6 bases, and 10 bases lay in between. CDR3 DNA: TGTGCCAGCAGCTTAATGGGGGCAGGTAATTCACCCCTCCACTTT. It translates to CASSLMGAGNSPLHF.

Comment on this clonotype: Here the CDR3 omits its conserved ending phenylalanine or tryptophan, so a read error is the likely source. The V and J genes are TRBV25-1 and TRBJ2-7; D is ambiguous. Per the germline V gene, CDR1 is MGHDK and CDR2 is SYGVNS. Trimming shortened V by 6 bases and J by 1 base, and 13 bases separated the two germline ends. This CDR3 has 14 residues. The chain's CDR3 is CASSATVISYEQYL. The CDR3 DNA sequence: TGTGCCAGCAGCGCGACGGTTATATCCTACGAGCAGTACCTC.

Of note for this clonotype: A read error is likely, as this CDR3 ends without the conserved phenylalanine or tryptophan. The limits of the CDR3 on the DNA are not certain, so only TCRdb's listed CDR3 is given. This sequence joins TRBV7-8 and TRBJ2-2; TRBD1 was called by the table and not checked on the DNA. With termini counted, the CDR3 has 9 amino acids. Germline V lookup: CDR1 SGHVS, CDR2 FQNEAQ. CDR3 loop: CASSLAGGR.

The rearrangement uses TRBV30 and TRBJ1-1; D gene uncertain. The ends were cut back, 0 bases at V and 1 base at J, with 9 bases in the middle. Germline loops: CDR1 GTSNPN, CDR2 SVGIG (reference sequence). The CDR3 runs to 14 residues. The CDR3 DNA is TGTGCCTGGAGTGTCCTACCTTCGAACACTGAAGCTTTCTTT. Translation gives CAWSVLPSNTEAFF.

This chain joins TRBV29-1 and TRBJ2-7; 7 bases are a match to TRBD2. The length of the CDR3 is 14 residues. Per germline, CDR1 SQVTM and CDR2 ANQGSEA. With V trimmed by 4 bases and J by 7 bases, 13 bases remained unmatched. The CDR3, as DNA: TGCAGCGTTGGGATGAGCGGGGAATGGGAAGAGCAGTACTTC. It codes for CSVGMSGEWEEQYF.

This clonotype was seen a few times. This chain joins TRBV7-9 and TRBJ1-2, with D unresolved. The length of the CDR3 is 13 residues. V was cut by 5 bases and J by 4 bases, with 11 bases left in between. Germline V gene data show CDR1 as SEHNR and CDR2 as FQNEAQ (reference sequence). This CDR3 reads CASSRVAGYGYTF. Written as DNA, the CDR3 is TGTGCCAGCAGCCGAGTAGCAGGCTATGGCTACACCTTC.

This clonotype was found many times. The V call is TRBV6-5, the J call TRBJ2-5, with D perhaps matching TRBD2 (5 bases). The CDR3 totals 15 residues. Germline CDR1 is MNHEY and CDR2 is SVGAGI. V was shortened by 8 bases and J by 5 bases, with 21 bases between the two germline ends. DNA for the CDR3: TGTGCCAGCTCGAGAGGGCAGCTCCCTGGCGAGACCCAGTACTTC. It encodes CASSRGQLPGETQYF.

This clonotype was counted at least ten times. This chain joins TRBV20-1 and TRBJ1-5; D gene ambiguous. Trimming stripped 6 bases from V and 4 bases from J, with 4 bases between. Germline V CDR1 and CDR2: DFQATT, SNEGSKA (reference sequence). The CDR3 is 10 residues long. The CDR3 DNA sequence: TGCAGTGCAGGGAATCAGCCCCAGCATTTT. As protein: CSAGNQPQHF.

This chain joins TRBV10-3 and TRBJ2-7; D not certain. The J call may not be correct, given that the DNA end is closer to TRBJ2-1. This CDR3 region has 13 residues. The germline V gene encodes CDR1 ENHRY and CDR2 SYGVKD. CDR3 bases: TGTGCCATCAGTGAGCCTGATCGCGATGAGCAGTTCTTC. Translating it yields CAISEPDRDEQFF.

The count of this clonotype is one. The CDR3 loop reads CSVAVLAGYQETQYF. CDR3 coding DNA: TGCAGCGTTGCGGTACTAGCGGGATACCAAGAGACCCAGTACTTC. The chain combines TRBV29-1 with TRBJ2-5, with TRBD2 identical over 10 bases. CDR1 is SQVTM, CDR2 ANQGSEA, per germline. CDR3 length: 15 residues. Trimming cost V 4 bases and J 0 bases; bases outside gene matches: 5.

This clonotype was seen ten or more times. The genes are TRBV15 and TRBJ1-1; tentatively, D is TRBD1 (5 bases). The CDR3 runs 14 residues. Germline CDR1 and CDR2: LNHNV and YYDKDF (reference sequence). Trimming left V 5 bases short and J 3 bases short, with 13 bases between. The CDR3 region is CATSPRRGYTEAFF. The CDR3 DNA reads TGTGCCACCAGCCCCCGGCGGGGCTACACTGAAGCTTTCTTT.

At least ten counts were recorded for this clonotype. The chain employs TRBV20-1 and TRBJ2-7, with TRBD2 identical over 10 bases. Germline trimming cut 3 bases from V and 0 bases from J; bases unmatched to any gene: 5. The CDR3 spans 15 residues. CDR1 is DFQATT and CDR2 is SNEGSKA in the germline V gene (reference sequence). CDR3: CSARLLAGSSYEQYF. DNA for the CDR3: TGCAGTGCTAGGCTACTAGCGGGAAGCTCCTACGAGCAGTACTTC.

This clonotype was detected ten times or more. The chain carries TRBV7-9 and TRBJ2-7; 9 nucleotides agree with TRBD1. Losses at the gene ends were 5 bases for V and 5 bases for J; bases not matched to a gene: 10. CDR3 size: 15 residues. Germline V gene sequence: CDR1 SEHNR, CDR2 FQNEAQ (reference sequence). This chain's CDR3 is CASSLRDRVPDEQYF. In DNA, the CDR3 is TGTGCCAGCAGCCTCCGGGACAGGGTTCCCGACGAGCAGTACTTC.

The CDR3 bases are TGCAGTGCGGAGAGGCTAGCGGGAGGCTACACCTTC. Its translation: CSAERLAGGYTF. The chain is built from TRBV20-1 and TRBJ1-2; no clear D gene. The ends were cut back, 6 bases at V and 8 bases at J, with 16 bases in the middle. The V gene's germline CDR1 is DFQATT and CDR2 SNEGSKA (reference sequence). This CDR3 is built from 12 residues.

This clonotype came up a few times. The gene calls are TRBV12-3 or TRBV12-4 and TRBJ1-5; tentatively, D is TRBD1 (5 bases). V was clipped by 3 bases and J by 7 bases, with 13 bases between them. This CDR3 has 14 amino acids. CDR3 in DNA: TGTGCCAGCAGTTTTAGAGGGGCCGGGCAGCCCCAGCATTTT. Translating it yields CASSFRGAGQPQHF.

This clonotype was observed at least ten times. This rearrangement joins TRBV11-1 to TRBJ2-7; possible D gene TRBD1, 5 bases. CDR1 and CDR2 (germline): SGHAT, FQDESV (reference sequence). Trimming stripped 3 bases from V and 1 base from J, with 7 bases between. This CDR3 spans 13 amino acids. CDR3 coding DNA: TGTGCCAGCAGCTTTAGACAGTCCTACGAGCAGTACTTC. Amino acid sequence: CASSFRQSYEQYF.

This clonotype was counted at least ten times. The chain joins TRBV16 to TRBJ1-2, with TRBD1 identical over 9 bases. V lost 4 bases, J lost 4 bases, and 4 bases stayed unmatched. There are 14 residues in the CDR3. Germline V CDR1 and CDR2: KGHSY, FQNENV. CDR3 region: CASSLGTGTYGYTF. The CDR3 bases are TGTGCCAGCAGCCTCGGGACAGGGACCTATGGCTACACCTTC.

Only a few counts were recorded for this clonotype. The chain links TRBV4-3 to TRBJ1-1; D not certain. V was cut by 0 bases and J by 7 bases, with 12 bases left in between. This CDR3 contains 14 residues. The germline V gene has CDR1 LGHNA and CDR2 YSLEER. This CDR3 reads CASSQDSRYSEAFF. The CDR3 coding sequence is TGCGCCAGCAGCCAAGATAGCAGGTACAGTGAAGCTTTCTTT.

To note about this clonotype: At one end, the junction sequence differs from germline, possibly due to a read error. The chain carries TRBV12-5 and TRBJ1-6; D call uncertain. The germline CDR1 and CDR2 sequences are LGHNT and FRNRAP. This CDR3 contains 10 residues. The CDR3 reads CASSVAPTYF. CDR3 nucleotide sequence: TGTGCCAGCAGCGTAGCGCCCACCTACTTT. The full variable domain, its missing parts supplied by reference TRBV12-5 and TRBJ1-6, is DARVTQTPRHKVTEMGQEVTMRCQPILGHNTVFWYRQTMMQGLELLAYFRNRAPLDDSGMPKDRFSAEMPDATLATLKIQPSEPRDSAVYFCASSVAPTYFGNGTRLTVT.

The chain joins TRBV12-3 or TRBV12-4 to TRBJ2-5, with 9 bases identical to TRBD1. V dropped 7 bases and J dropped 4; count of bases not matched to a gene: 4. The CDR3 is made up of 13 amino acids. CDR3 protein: CASKGQGSETQYF. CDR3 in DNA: TGTGCCAGCAAAGGACAGGGGTCAGAGACCCAGTACTTC.

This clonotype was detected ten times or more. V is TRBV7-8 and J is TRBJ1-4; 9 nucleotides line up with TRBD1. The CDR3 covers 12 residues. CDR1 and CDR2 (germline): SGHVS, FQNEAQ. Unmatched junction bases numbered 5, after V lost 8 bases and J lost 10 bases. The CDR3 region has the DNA TGTGCCAGCTCCTTGGGACAGGGAAAACTGTTTTTT. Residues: CASSLGQGKLFF.

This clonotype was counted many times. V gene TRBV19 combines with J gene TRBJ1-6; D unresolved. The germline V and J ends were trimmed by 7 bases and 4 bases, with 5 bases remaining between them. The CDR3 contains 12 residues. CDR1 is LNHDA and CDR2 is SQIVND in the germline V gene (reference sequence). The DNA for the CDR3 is TGTGCCAGTACCGCGTATAATTCACCCCTCCACTTT. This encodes CASTAYNSPLHF.

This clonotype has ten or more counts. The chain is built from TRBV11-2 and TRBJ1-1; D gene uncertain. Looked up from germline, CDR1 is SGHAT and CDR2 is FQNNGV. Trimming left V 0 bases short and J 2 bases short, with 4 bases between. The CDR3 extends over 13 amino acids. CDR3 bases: TGTGCCAGCAGCTTAGATATCAACACTGAAGCTTTCTTT. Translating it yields CASSLDINTEAFF.